Below are 14 T cell receptor beta chains sequenced from a single sample in a study of T cells expressing NK-cell markers. Following a re-call of the 5' RACE reads, TCRdb has one entry per CDR3 protein and lacks DNA. The sample includes 400,000 to 500,000 distinct CDR3 sequences. The sequencing sample was made of blood T cells: a sorted CD56 or NKG2C T cell subset, CD4+ or CD8+ T cells, or bulk PBMC T cells (not recorded which). These receptors all stem from a woman between 18 and 70 years old in good health.

The genes are TRBV7-2 and TRBJ2-3; TCRdb's D call, TRBD1, is unchecked because there is no DNA. The CDR3 has 16 amino acids. Germline V lookup: CDR1 SGHTA, CDR2 FQGNSA. The CDR3 spells CASSLGWGVLRDTQYF. Full variable domain (missing parts from reference TRBV7-2 and TRBJ2-3): GAGVSQSPSNKVTEKGKDVELRCDPISGHTALYWYRQSLGQGLEFLIYFQGNSAPDKSGLPSDRFSAERTGGSVSTLTIQRTQQEDSAVYLCASSLGWGVLRDTQYFGPGTRLTVL.

The chain is built from TRBV20-1 and TRBJ2-1; the D call of TRBD1 rests on TCRdb alone, since no DNA is present to check it. The CDR3 is 14 residues long. Germline V gene data show CDR1 as DFQATT and CDR2 as SNEGSKA (reference sequence). The CDR3 protein is CSARGRTGPTEQFF.

The chain has TRBV12-3 or TRBV12-4 and TRBJ2-1; lacking DNA, the TRBD1 call made by TCRdb goes unchecked. CDR3 size: 14 residues. CDR3 protein: CASRGQGGYNEQFF.

The chain links TRBV24-1 to TRBJ2-1. The CDR3 length is 15 residues. The V gene's germline CDR1 is KGHDR and CDR2 SFDVKD. This CDR3 is CATSDTTSTHNEQFF.

The chain is built from TRBV20-1 and TRBJ2-4; TCRdb reports TRBD1, a call that lacks DNA to check it against. This CDR3 comprises 15 residues. Germline loops: CDR1 DFQATT, CDR2 SNEGSKA (reference sequence). The CDR3 sequence: CSAWDRTGAKNIQYF.

J is TRBJ2-2 and V is TRBV21-1; TCRdb proposes TRBD2, but this gene call is untestable without DNA. TRBV21-1 is a known pseudogene. The CDR3 sequence is 19 residues long. The CDR3 sequence: CASSIPPGPEKGGTGELFF.

The rearrangement links TRBV6-2 or TRBV6-3 to TRBJ1-1. CDR1 MNHEY and CDR2 SVGEGT come from the germline V gene. The CDR3 spans 13 residues. This CDR3 reads CASSYVAGTEAFF.

The chain couples TRBV10-3 to TRBJ2-5; absent DNA, TCRdb's TRBD1 call cannot be checked. The CDR3 is 12 amino acids. Germline CDR1 ENHRY, CDR2 SYGVKD. The CDR3 is CATRQDQETQYF.

V is TRBV20-1 and J is TRBJ2-6; TCRdb's D call, TRBD2, is unchecked because there is no DNA. The length of the CDR3 is 15 residues. The germline CDR1 and CDR2 sequences are DFQATT and SNEGSKA (reference sequence). The CDR3: CSALLALSGANVLTF.

The V gene is TRBV12-3 or TRBV12-4, the J gene TRBJ2-1; TCRdb picks TRBD1, but there is no DNA to check that call. CDR3 length: 14 amino acids. The CDR3 is CASSPGGGFNEQFF.

This chain joins TRBV7-9 and TRBJ2-7; TCRdb gives TRBD2 as the D gene, but with no DNA this cannot be confirmed. CDR3 length equals 14 residues. Germline CDR1 SEHNR, CDR2 FQNEAQ (reference sequence). The chain's CDR3 is CASSYTGLGNEQYF.

This chain connects TRBV7-2 to TRBJ2-3; the TCRdb call, TRBD2, lacks DNA for checking. Germline V gives CDR1 SGHTA, CDR2 FQGNSA. CDR3 length: 13 residues. The CDR3 is CASSFREGDTQYF.

The genes are TRBV5-6 and TRBJ1-1; as DNA is missing, the TRBD1 call by TCRdb cannot be tested. Germline V gene data show CDR1 as SGHDT and CDR2 as YYEEEE. The CDR3 is made up of 16 amino acids. CDR3 region: CASSGGTGGGYTEAFF.

The rearrangement uses TRBV12-3 or TRBV12-4 and TRBJ2-1. The CDR3 length is 15 residues. The CDR3 here is CASSFRITNDNEQFF.